A selection of T cell receptor beta chains follows, all from one sample in a study of cytomegalovirus exposure and HLA in healthy donors. Method: immunoSEQ multiplex PCR; TCRdb's copy keeps in-frame clones and lacks some. The table lists some 150,000 clones, around four fifths of them singletons. Sequenced: PBMCs. The receptors originated from a woman in her forties in good health and CMV-seronegative. Each CDR3 is given with its conserved first and last residue. D genes are given only for firm matches. The listing skips clone size in some rows; elsewhere it reads once, few, many or a size class.

V gene	clone size	D gene	J gene	CDR3 protein	CDR3 DNA
TRBV29-1	few	TRBD2	TRBJ2-3	CSVNGLAGIGTDTQYF	TGCAGCGTCAATGGACTAGCGGGAATCGGCACAGATACGCAGTATTTT
TRBV5-4	once	TRBD2	TRBJ2-1	CASSSTNASLAGPYNEQFF	TGTGCCAGCAGCTCAACCAATGCGTCCCTAGCGGGACCCTACAATGAGCAGTTCTTC
TRBV7-2	NA	TRBD1	TRBJ2-5	CASSVDRGQTQYF	TGTGCCAGCAGCGTGGACAGGGGACAGACCCAGTACTTC
TRBV5-6	NA	TRBD2	TRBJ2-1	CASSYSPSGSGNEQFF	TGTGCCAGCAGTTATTCTCCTAGCGGGAGTGGTAATGAGCAGTTCTTC
TRBV28	NA	TRBD1	TRBJ2-5	CASSTPRGNGETQYF	TGTGCCAGCAGTACCCCCAGGGGGAACGGGGAGACCCAGTACTTC
TRBV9	NA	NA	TRBJ2-1	CASSVLQGNEQFF	TGTGCCAGCAGCGTACTGCAGGGCAATGAGCAGTTCTTC
TRBV6-5	NA	TRBD1	TRBJ2-7	CASKTTGGSSYEQYF	TGTGCCAGCAAGACGACAGGGGGCAGTTCCTACGAGCAGTACTTC
TRBV6-5	NA	TRBD2	TRBJ2-7	CASSYSTGLVTEQYF	TGTGCCAGCAGTTACTCTACGGGACTAGTCACCGAGCAGTACTTC
TRBV13	NA	NA	TRBJ1-2	CAIQRGGYTF	TGTGCCATCCAGAGAGGGGGCTACACCTTC
TRBV2	NA	NA	TRBJ2-1	CASVPGRGMRGQFF	TGTGCCAGCGTACCGGGACGGGGGATGAGGGGGCAGTTCTTC
TRBV30	few	NA	TRBJ1-6	CASPPGITYNSPLHF	TGTGCCTCCCCCCCAGGGATAACCTATAATTCACCCCTCCACTTT
TRBV9	NA	NA	TRBJ2-2	CASSVGDTGLTGELFF	TGTGCCAGCAGCGTAGGGGATACAGGGTTGACCGGGGAGCTGTTTTTT
TRBV5-1	NA	NA	TRBJ2-7	CASSPGGGSYEQYF	TGCGCCAGCAGCCCCGGCGGAGGATCCTACGAGCAGTACTTC
TRBV28	few	NA	TRBJ2-3	CASSLNQITSPSTDTQYF	TGTGCCAGCAGTTTAAATCAGATCACATCGCCTAGCACAGATACGCAGTATTTT
TRBV4-2	NA	NA	TRBJ2-7	CASSQDPMVLSYEQYF	TGTGCCAGCAGCCAAGATCCGATGGTCCTGTCCTACGAGCAGTACTTC
TRBV5-6	NA	NA	TRBJ2-7	CASSSLRANYEQYF	TGTGCCAGCAGCTCGTTGCGGGCTAACTACGAGCAGTACTTC
TRBV19	NA	NA	TRBJ2-7	CASSIRVSSYEQYF	TGTGCCAGTAGTATACGGGTCAGCTCCTACGAGCAGTACTTC
TRBV5-4	NA	NA	TRBJ2-2	CASSTGENTGELFF	TGTGCCAGCAGCACCGGAGAGAACACCGGGGAGCTGTTTTTT
TRBV6-1	NA	NA	TRBJ1-4	CASSDCPSLLVDNEKLFF	TGTGCCAGCAGTGACTGTCCAAGTCTCCTAGTCGACAATGAAAAACTGTTTTTT
TRBV10-3	NA	NA	TRBJ2-1	CAIRRVQGNNEQFF	TGTGCCATCAGGAGAGTACAGGGAAACAATGAGCAGTTCTTC
TRBV11-1	few	NA	TRBJ2-2	CASSRSPAGVGTGELFF	TGTGCCAGCAGCAGGAGCCCGGCAGGGGTGGGAACCGGGGAGCTGTTTTTT
TRBV29-1	once	TRBD1	TRBJ2-7	CSVDDRGYEQYF	TGCAGCGTTGACGACAGGGGATACGAGCAGTACTTC
TRBV29-1	NA	NA	TRBJ1-2	CSGRGVEGYTF	TGCAGCGGCCGGGGGGTCGAGGGCTACACCTTC
TRBV7-3	NA	NA	TRBJ2-1	CASSHPYGEQFF	TGTGCCAGCAGCCACCCCTACGGTGAGCAGTTCTTC
TRBV16	NA	TRBD1	TRBJ2-2	CASSSDLQGARNGELFF	TGTGCCAGCAGCTCAGACCTACAGGGGGCGCGTAACGGGGAGCTGTTTTTT
TRBV6-6	NA	TRBD1	TRBJ2-1	CASSPGTEYNEQFF	TGTGCCAGCAGCCCCGGGACAGAATACAATGAGCAGTTCTTC
TRBV7-9	NA	TRBD2	TRBJ2-1	CASSAAGTSGRVEQFF	TGTGCCAGCAGCGCGGCCGGGACTAGCGGGAGAGTTGAGCAGTTCTTC
TRBV6-5	NA	NA	TRBJ2-7	CASSYPDSYEQYF	TGTGCCAGCAGTTACCCAGACTCCTACGAGCAGTACTTC
TRBV27	NA	NA	TRBJ1-1	CASSLTLGMEAFF	TGTGCCAGCAGTTTAACGTTGGGTATGGAGGCTTTCTTT
TRBV2	NA	TRBD2	TRBJ2-7	CASSLAGEQYF	TGTGCCAGCAGTCTAGCGGGCGAGCAGTACTTC
TRBV10-3	once	NA	TRBJ1-3	CAISEQGKGPGNTIYF	TGTGCCATCAGTGAGCAGGGGAAAGGTCCTGGAAACACCATATATTTT
TRBV5-1	once	NA	TRBJ2-5	CASSLVIDRSLETQYF	TGCGCCAGCAGCTTGGTCATTGACAGGTCTTTGGAGACCCAGTACTTC
TRBV19	NA	TRBD1	TRBJ2-1	CASSLTGAKFF	TGTGCCAGTAGCCTAACAGGGGCAAAGTTCTTC
TRBV7-9	few	NA	TRBJ2-5	CASSSRVQGETQYF	TGTGCCAGCAGCTCACGGGTCCAGGGAGAGACCCAGTACTTC
TRBV28	once	NA	TRBJ2-6	CASSFRQLSSGANVLTF	TGTGCCAGCAGTTTCAGGCAGTTAAGCTCTGGGGCCAACGTCCTGACTTTC
TRBV28	NA	TRBD1	TRBJ2-5	CASFPGQGAGETQYF	TGTGCCAGCTTCCCGGGACAGGGGGCCGGGGAGACCCAGTACTTC
TRBV2	NA	TRBD2	TRBJ2-5	CASSEAGGNWETQYF	TGTGCCAGCAGTGAAGCGGGGGGGAACTGGGAGACCCAGTACTTC
TRBV28	NA	TRBD2	TRBJ2-7	CASSLGLADEQYF	TGTGCCAGCAGTTTGGGACTAGCGGACGAGCAGTACTTC
TRBV6-4	NA	TRBD2	TRBJ2-1	CASSDSGLGGEQFF	TGTGCCAGCAGTGACTCGGGACTAGGGGGTGAGCAGTTCTTC
TRBV19	NA	NA	TRBJ1-5	CASSIGTGSQPQHF	TGTGCCAGTAGTATAGGAACAGGGAGCCAGCCCCAGCATTTT
TRBV5-1	NA	TRBD2	TRBJ2-1	CASSLLAESYNEQFF	TGCGCCAGCAGCTTGCTAGCGGAATCCTACAATGAGCAGTTCTTC
TRBV7-9	NA	NA	TRBJ2-2	CASSLVHNTGELFF	TGTGCCAGCAGCTTAGTACATAACACCGGGGAGCTGTTTTTT
TRBV5-4	NA	NA	TRBJ1-2	CASSGGGESLLSGYTF	TGTGCCAGCAGCGGGGGGGGTGAAAGCTTATTAAGTGGCTACACCTTC
TRBV10-3	NA	NA	TRBJ2-6	CAISDSGRAGANVLTF	TGTGCCATCAGTGATTCGGGCAGGGCTGGGGCCAACGTCCTGACTTTC
TRBV25-1	NA	TRBD1	TRBJ2-7	CASSEPGTGLYEQYF	TGTGCCAGCAGTGAGCCTGGGACAGGACTCTACGAGCAGTACTTC
TRBV27	NA	NA	TRBJ1-2	CASSLAGDTYGYTF	TGTGCCAGCAGTTTGGCCGGGGACACTTATGGCTACACCTTC
TRBV28	NA	TRBD1	TRBJ1-1	CASSSTGSLTEAFF	TGTGCCAGCAGTTCGACAGGGTCCCTCACTGAAGCTTTCTTT
TRBV6-5	NA	NA	TRBJ2-4	CASSAGRGNIQYF	TGTGCCAGCTCGGCGGGAAGAGGGAACATTCAGTACTTC
TRBV2	NA	TRBD1	TRBJ1-5	CASYRRDSDQPQHF	TGTGCCAGCTACCGACGGGACAGCGATCAGCCCCAGCATTTT
TRBV7-9	NA	NA	TRBJ1-2	CASSLDSGQSYGYTF	TGTGCCAGCAGCTTAGACTCAGGACAAAGCTATGGCTACACCTTC
TRBV6-5	NA	TRBD2	TRBJ2-7	CASSYSSGGAYEQYF	TGTGCCAGCAGTTACTCGTCGGGGGGGGCCTACGAGCAGTACTTC
TRBV28	NA	TRBD1	TRBJ2-5	CASSFPGTGIGTQYF	TGTGCCAGCAGTTTCCCCGGGACAGGGATCGGGACCCAGTACTTC
TRBV18	NA	TRBD2	TRBJ2-4	CASSPRLAGGAKNIQYF	TGTGCCAGCTCACCGCGACTAGCGGGAGGCGCCAAAAACATTCAGTACTTC
TRBV10-3	once	TRBD1	TRBJ1-1	CAIRTGGAANTEAFF	TGTGCCATCAGGACAGGGGGCGCCGCCAACACTGAAGCTTTCTTT
TRBV18	NA	TRBD1	TRBJ2-1	CASSRDREYNEQFF	TGTGCCAGCTCACGGGACAGGGAGTACAATGAGCAGTTCTTC
TRBV29-1	NA	NA	TRBJ2-5	CSVEAARAQYF	TGCAGCGTTGAAGCCGCCAGGGCGCAGTACTTC
TRBV2	NA	NA	TRBJ1-4	CAEQGSFREKLFF	TGTGCCGAACAGGGTTCCTTTCGTGAAAAACTGTTTTTT
TRBV27	NA	TRBD2	TRBJ2-1	CASSQRTSGRYSYNEQFF	TGTGCCAGCAGTCAACGGACTAGCGGGAGGTACTCCTACAATGAGCAGTTCTTC